The clone carrying this T cell receptor beta chain was observed at least ten times. Its antigen is unknown. Library preparation for TCR beta used quantitative 5'-RACE with molecular barcodes. TCRdb itself ran the 5' RACE reads through MiXCR, one entry per CDR3 protein. This sample has some 100,000 distinct CDR3 sequences, with about 8.5% found just once. Germline trimming cut 0 bases from V and 2 bases from J; bases unmatched to any gene: 5. The CDR3 extends over 17 amino acids. Germline CDR1 and CDR2: ENHRY and SYGVKD. The data were taken from a study of CD8 T cells in ankylosing spondylitis. Study findings and constraints: In ankylosing spondylitis blood, a motif of roughly eight highly homologous TCR beta variants appeared characteristic. The authors found the disease-linked clones to be CD8+ and relatively rare in peripheral blood. There was reportedly significant enrichment of clones that were disease-linked in matched ankylosing spondylitis synovial fluid.

This receptor was identified in a male donor with ankylosing spondylitis or in good health (not recorded which). The sequenced material came from blood, either unsorted or a sorted T cell fraction (not recorded which). The chain has TRBV10-3 and TRBJ2-3, with TRBD1 matching over 10 bases. CDR3 loop: CAISESGTGAYTDTQYF. The CDR3 DNA reads TGTGCCATCAGTGAGTCGGGGACAGGGGCCTACACAGATACGCAGTATTTT.